This entry is about one T cell receptor beta chain. Its antigen is as yet unknown. The source of the sample is a study of T cells in narcolepsy. In the study overall: Healthy controls were enrolled alongside patients with narcolepsy type 1 or type 2.

Method: immunoSEQ multiplex PCR; TCRdb's copy keeps in-frame clones and lacks some. The sample records fewer than 35,000 clones, roughly four fifths being singletons. Findings and limits, study-wide: HCRT-specific and TRIB2-specific autoreactive clonotypes appeared among same-patient CSF and blood CD4+ clonotypes. Healthy controls reportedly lacked the autoreactive clonotypes serially found in patients' blood.

This CDR3 spans 14 amino acids. Germline V gene data show CDR1 as LGHNA and CDR2 as YSLEER. V lost 4 bases and J lost 5; bases outside the gene matches: 5. The chain uses TRBV4-3 and TRBJ1-5; 7 nucleotides agree with TRBD1. The sample consisted of CD45RA- memory CD4+ T cells from PBMCs. The clonotype comes from a human donor with narcolepsy. The CDR3 loop reads CASSLRGGDQPQHF. CDR3 sequence (DNA): TGCGCCAGCAGCCTCAGGGGGGGCGATCAGCCCCAGCATTTT.